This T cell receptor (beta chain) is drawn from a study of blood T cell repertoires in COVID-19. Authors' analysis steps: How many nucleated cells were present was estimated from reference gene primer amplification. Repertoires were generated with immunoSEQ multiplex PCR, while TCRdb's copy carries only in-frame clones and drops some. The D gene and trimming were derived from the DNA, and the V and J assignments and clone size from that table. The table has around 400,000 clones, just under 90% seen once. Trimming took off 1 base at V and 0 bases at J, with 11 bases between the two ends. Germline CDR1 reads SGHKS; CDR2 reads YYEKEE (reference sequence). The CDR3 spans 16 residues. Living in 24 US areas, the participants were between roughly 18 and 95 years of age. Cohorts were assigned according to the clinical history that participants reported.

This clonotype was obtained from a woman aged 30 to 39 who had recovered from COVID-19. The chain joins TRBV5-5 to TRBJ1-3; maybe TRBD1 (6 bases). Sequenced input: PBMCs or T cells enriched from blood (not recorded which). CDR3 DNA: TGTGCCAGCAGCTTGCTCCAGGGGCACTCTGGAAACACCATATATTTT. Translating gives CASSLLQGHSGNTIYF.